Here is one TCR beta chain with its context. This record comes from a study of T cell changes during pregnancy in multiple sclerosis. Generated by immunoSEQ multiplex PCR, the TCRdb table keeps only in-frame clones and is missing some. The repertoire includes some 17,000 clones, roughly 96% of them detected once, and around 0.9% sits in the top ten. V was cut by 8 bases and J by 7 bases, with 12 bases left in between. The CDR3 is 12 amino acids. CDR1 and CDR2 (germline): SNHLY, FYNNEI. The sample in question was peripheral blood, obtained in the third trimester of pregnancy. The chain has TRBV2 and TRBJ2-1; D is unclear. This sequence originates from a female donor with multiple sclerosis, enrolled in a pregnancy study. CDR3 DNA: TGTGCCAGCGCGGCGCGTTATAATGAGCAGTTCTTC. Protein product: CASAARYNEQFF.